The 28 T cell receptor beta chains below all came from one sample that was sequenced in a study of Tregs in tolerant kidney transplant recipients. Profiled with immunoSEQ multiplex PCR; TCRdb holds only in-frame clones, not every one. The table shows roughly 250,000 clones, with approximately 83% occurring only once. Sequencing was done on a sample of CD4+ T cells from blood. The source is a human donor in good health.

The V gene is TRBV7-9, the J gene TRBJ1-4; unclear D gene. This CDR3 contains 15 residues. The V gene lost 1 base and the J gene lost 0 bases, with 6 bases spanning the gap. Germline V CDR1 and CDR2: SEHNR, FQNEAQ (reference sequence). The CDR3 DNA reads TGTGCCAGCAGCTTAGTAGGGCCAACTAATGAAAAACTGTTTTTT. Protein sequence: CASSLVGPTNEKLFF.

The V and J genes are TRBV6-1 and TRBJ2-5, with 7 nucleotides matching TRBD2. Trimming at V came to 3 bases and at J to 7 bases, leaving 8 bases not matched to a gene. The CDR3 contains 14 residues. The germline V gene encodes CDR1 MNHNS and CDR2 SASEGT. CDR3 in DNA: TGTGCCAGCAGTGAGGCCCGGGGGAGGGGGACCCAGTACTTC. Translation: CASSEARGRGTQYF.

The DNA of the CDR3 is TGCAGCGTCCCCAGTCCGGTGGTAGATACGCAGTATTTT. This gives the protein CSVPSPVVDTQYF. V gene TRBV29-1 combines with J gene TRBJ2-3, with D hard to call. The CDR3 length is 13 residues. Per germline, CDR1 SQVTM and CDR2 ANQGSEA. The V end lost 6 bases, the J end lost 5 bases, and 15 bases lay between the germline ends.

The chain is built from TRBV7-9 and TRBJ1-1; a possible D gene is TRBD1 (5 bases). The CDR3 consists of 13 residues. Germline CDR1 is SEHNR and CDR2 is FQNEAQ (reference sequence). Trimming stripped 5 bases from V and 0 bases from J, with 7 bases between. As DNA, the CDR3 is TGTGCCAGCAGCCGCAGGGTGAACACTGAAGCTTTCTTT. Translating gives CASSRRVNTEAFF.

J is TRBJ1-5 and V is TRBV28, with a tentative D call TRBD1 (5 bases). V was shortened by 6 bases and J by 9 bases, with 24 bases between the two germline ends. The CDR3 is 16 amino acids. The germline V gene encodes CDR1 MDHEN and CDR2 SYDVKM. Here the CDR3 reads CASSRTREAGMWPQHF. The CDR3 region has the DNA TGTGCCAGCAGCAGAACCAGGGAGGCCGGGATGTGGCCCCAGCATTTT.

The gene calls are TRBV19 and TRBJ1-2, with TRBD1 as a possible D gene (6 bases). The V and J ends lost 7 bases and 3 bases respectively, with 15 bases between them. The CDR3 runs 14 residues. CDR1 and CDR2 from the germline V gene are LNHDA and SQIVND (reference sequence). As DNA, the CDR3 is TGTGCCAGTATCGCCGACAGGCATCACTATGGCTACACCTTC. Its protein product is CASIADRHHYGYTF.

The V and J genes are TRBV10-2 and TRBJ1-2; D unclear. V was shortened by 0 bases and J by 7 bases, with 3 bases between the two germline ends. The CDR3 runs 11 residues. Germline CDR1 is WSHSY and CDR2 is SAAADI. The CDR3 loop reads CASSESGGYTF. In DNA form, the CDR3 reads TGCGCCAGCAGTGAGTCGGGTGGCTACACCTTC.

This chain joins TRBV5-1 and TRBJ2-7; TRBD2 matches 10 bases. The CDR3 is 15 amino acids. After removal of 5 bases from V and 5 bases from J, the junction contained 10 bases not matched to a gene. In germline, CDR1 is SGHRS, CDR2 YFSETQ. The CDR3 nucleotides are TGCGCCAGCAGACTACTAGCGGGGTTCGGGGACGAGCAGTACTTC. This sequence encodes CASRLLAGFGDEQYF.

The chain links TRBV27 to TRBJ2-7, with 11 bases lining up with TRBD2. V shed 3 bases, J shed 1 base, and the junction held 5 bases outside the gene matches. Germline V gives CDR1 MNHEY, CDR2 SMNVEV (reference sequence). The CDR3 is 16 residues long. This CDR3 is CASSLIAGGGSYEQYF. In DNA form, the CDR3 reads TGTGCCAGCAGTTTGATAGCGGGAGGGGGGTCCTACGAGCAGTACTTC.

The J gene is TRBJ2-3, the V gene TRBV5-1; D might be TRBD2 (6 bases). Germline CDR1 and CDR2: SGHRS and YFSETQ. Trimming shortened V by 1 base and J by 5 bases, and 14 bases separated the two germline ends. The length of the CDR3 is 15 residues. The CDR3 region is CASSLQGGKGDTQYF. Written as DNA, the CDR3 is TGCGCCAGCAGCTTGCAGGGAGGCAAGGGAGATACGCAGTATTTT.

The chain has TRBV19 and TRBJ2-5; D is unresolved. Trimming shortened V by 1 base and J by 5 bases, and 5 bases separated the two germline ends. The germline CDR1 and CDR2 sequences are LNHDA and SQIVND (reference sequence). CDR3 size: 12 residues. CDR3 loop: CASSIGAETQYF. CDR3 DNA: TGTGCCAGTAGTATAGGAGCGGAGACCCAGTACTTC.

The rearrangement links TRBV4-1 to TRBJ2-6; TRBD2 is a possible D gene (6 bases). The CDR3 contains 18 residues. The V and J ends lost 6 bases and 0 bases respectively, with 18 bases between them. The germline V gene has CDR1 MGHRA and CDR2 YSYEKL. The DNA of the CDR3 is TGCGCCAGCAGTCTCATGGCCGGGAGAGGCTCTGGGGCCAACGTCCTGACTTTC. It codes for CASSLMAGRGSGANVLTF.

The V and J genes are TRBV7-6 and TRBJ2-1, with TRBD2 matching 14 bases. This CDR3 region has 17 residues. Trimming cost V 5 bases and J 4 bases; bases outside gene matches: 7. Germline V CDR1 and CDR2: SGHVS, FNYEAQ. This CDR3 reads CASSTRLAGGRYNEQFF. In DNA, the CDR3 is TGTGCCAGCAGCACCCGACTAGCGGGGGGGCGGTACAATGAGCAGTTCTTC.

The chain is built from TRBV5-5 and TRBJ2-1, with 8 bases matching TRBD1. Germline values: CDR1 SGHKS, CDR2 YYEKEE (reference sequence). The V and J ends lost 3 bases and 0 bases, in that order; junction bases with no gene match: 2. This CDR3 region has 15 residues. CDR3 amino acids: CASSSGTGSYNEQFF. CDR3 nucleotide sequence: TGTGCCAGCAGCTCCGGGACAGGCTCCTACAATGAGCAGTTCTTC.

The chain uses TRBV7-2 and TRBJ2-3; D may be TRBD1 or TRBD2 (5 bases each). Trimming cost V 7 bases and J 0 bases, with 11 bases left between them. This CDR3 contains 14 residues. Germline CDR1 and CDR2: SGHTA and FQGNSA. CDR3 region: CASMPGPSTDTQYF. CDR3 nucleotides: TGTGCCAGCATGCCGGGGCCCAGCACAGATACGCAGTATTTT.

This chain connects TRBV30 to TRBJ2-7; D is tentatively TRBD1 or TRBD2 (5 bases each). The ends were cut back, 2 bases at V and 3 bases at J, with 23 bases in the middle. Germline loops: CDR1 GTSNPN, CDR2 SVGIG (reference sequence). CDR3 size: 17 residues. CDR3 amino acids: CAWSTGNSLRGYYEQYF. For the CDR3, the DNA is TGTGCCTGGAGTACGGGCAACAGCCTGAGGGGCTACTACGAGCAGTACTTC.

The V gene is TRBV5-4, the J gene TRBJ2-1; TRBD2 agrees at 9 bases. With V trimmed by 4 bases and J by 7 bases, 9 bases remained unmatched. The germline V gene has CDR1 SGHNT and CDR2 YYREEE (reference sequence). This CDR3 contains 15 residues. CDR3 nucleotide sequence: TGTGCCAGCAGCGTCCGTGGCGGGGGGGCGAATGAGCAGTTCTTC. Its translation: CASSVRGGGANEQFF.

The chain employs TRBV21-1 and TRBJ1-5; the table's D call, TRBD1, was not checked against the DNA. TRBV21-1 is deemed a pseudogene. The CDR3 sequence is 16 residues long. CDR3 bases: TGTGCCAGCAGCCCCCGGACAGGGGGCGCCAATCAGCCCCAGCATTTT. This encodes CASSPRTGGANQPQHF.

The chain carries TRBV6-5 and TRBJ1-2, with a possible D match to TRBD1 (6 bases). Germline CDR1 reads MNHEY; CDR2 reads SVGAGI. Trimming took 8 bases from V and 5 from J, leaving 15 bases between them. The CDR3 sequence is 13 residues long. The CDR3 reads CASGLAGQYGYTF. CDR3 DNA sequence: TGTGCCAGCGGACTCGCCGGACAGTATGGCTACACCTTC.

The V call is TRBV5-4, the J call TRBJ1-1, with 9 bases lining up with TRBD1. V gave up 4 bases and J gave up 7 bases; unmatched junction bases: 8. Germline CDR1 SGHNT, CDR2 YYREEE (reference sequence). The CDR3 consists of 14 residues. CDR3 in DNA: TGTGCCAGCAGCCCAGGACAGGGGAGGGGTGAAGCTTTCTTT. Amino acids: CASSPGQGRGEAFF. The full variable domain, with the rest looked up from reference TRBV5-4 and TRBJ1-1, is ETGVTQSPTHLIKTRGQQVTLRCSSQSGHNTVSWYQQALGQGPQFIFQYYREEENGRGNFPPRFSGLQFPNYSSELNVNALELDDSALYLCASSPGQGRGEAFFGQGTRLTVV.

V usage is TRBV27 and J usage is TRBJ1-6; D ambiguous. V was clipped by 2 bases and J by 0 bases, with 8 bases between them. The CDR3 spans 16 residues. From germline, CDR1 is MNHEY and CDR2 SMNVEV (reference sequence). The CDR3 is CASSLARGSYNSPLHF. The CDR3 bases are TGTGCCAGCAGTTTAGCCCGGGGCTCCTATAATTCACCCCTCCACTTT.

This chain uses TRBV5-1 with TRBJ2-1; 8 bases are a match to TRBD2. J lost 7 bases, V lost 0 bases, and 9 bases had no gene match. Germline-derived CDR1 and CDR2 are SGHRS and YFSETQ. The CDR3 is 16 residues long. Here the CDR3 reads CASSLVVTSELNEQFF. The DNA of the CDR3 is TGCGCCAGCAGCTTGGTCGTGACTAGCGAGTTGAATGAGCAGTTCTTC.

This rearrangement joins TRBV28 to TRBJ1-2, with 9 bases identical to TRBD1. The CDR3 loop spans 15 amino acids. The germline CDR1 and CDR2 sequences are MDHEN and SYDVKM. V was pared by 5 bases and J by 4 bases, with 8 bases of the junction left unmatched. This CDR3 is CASSTQGAGTYGYTF. In nucleotides, the CDR3 is TGTGCCAGCAGTACACAGGGGGCAGGAACCTATGGCTACACCTTC.

The V gene is TRBV2, the J gene TRBJ1-2; D is possibly TRBD1 (6 bases). Germline V gene lookup returns CDR1 SNHLY and CDR2 FYNNEI. With 6 bases removed from V and 8 bases from J, the gap between germline ends came to 19 bases. The CDR3 is 14 residues long. CDR3 nucleotide sequence: TGTGCCAGCAGAGAGGGACAAGGCTTTGGAGGCTACACCTTC. Its translation is CASREGQGFGGYTF.

The chain has TRBV12-5 and TRBJ2-3, with 7 bases aligning to TRBD2. Germline V CDR1 and CDR2: LGHNT, FRNRAP. CDR3 length: 15 amino acids. J gave up 2 bases and V 5 bases, and 7 bases lay outside the gene matches. The CDR3 here is CASGRGDYHTDTQYF. The CDR3 nucleotides are TGTGCTAGTGGTCGTGGGGACTATCACACAGATACGCAGTATTTT. The full variable domain, rest sourced from reference TRBV12-5 and TRBJ2-3, is DARVTQTPRHKVTEMGQEVTMRCQPILGHNTVFWYRQTMMQGLELLAYFRNRAPLDDSGMPKDRFSAEMPDATLATLKIQPSEPRDSAVYFCASGRGDYHTDTQYFGPGTRLTVL.

V and J are TRBV7-9 and TRBJ2-1, with no clear D. V shed 4 bases and J shed 8 bases, with 9 bases lying between them. Looked up from germline, CDR1 is SEHNR and CDR2 is FQNEAQ (reference sequence). The CDR3 is 12 residues long. CDR3 sequence reads: CASSSPVDEQFF. CDR3 DNA: TGTGCCAGCAGCTCCCCGGTCGATGAGCAGTTCTTC.

The rearrangement uses TRBV5-1 and TRBJ2-5; possible D gene TRBD1, 5 bases. CDR3 length: 14 amino acids. Germline loops: CDR1 SGHRS, CDR2 YFSETQ. Trimming took 0 bases from V and 3 from J, leaving 9 bases between them. As DNA, the CDR3 is TGCGCCAGCAGCTTGGGGCAAGGGGAAGAGACCCAGTACTTC. Its translation is CASSLGQGEETQYF.

The rearrangement joins TRBV7-9 to TRBJ2-7; TRBD1 or TRBD2 may be the D gene (5 bases each). The germline V gene encodes CDR1 SEHNR and CDR2 FQNEAQ (reference sequence). There are 14 residues in the CDR3. With 6 bases removed from V and 6 bases from J, the gap between germline ends came to 18 bases. The CDR3 DNA reads TGTGCCAGCAGTTTCCGGGACCGCTCAACCGAGCAGTACTTC. Translation: CASSFRDRSTEQYF.